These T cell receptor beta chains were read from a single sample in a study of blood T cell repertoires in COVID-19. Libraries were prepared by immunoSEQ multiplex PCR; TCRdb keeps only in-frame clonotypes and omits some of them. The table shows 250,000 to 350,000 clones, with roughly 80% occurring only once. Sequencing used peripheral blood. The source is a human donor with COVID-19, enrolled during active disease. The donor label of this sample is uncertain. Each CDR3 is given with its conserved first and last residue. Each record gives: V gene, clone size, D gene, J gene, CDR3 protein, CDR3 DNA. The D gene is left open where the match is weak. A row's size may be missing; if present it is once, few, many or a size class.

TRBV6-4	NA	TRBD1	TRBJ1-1	CASRQGALNTEAFF	TGTGCCAGCAGGCAGGGGGCCTTGAACACTGAAGCTTTCTTT
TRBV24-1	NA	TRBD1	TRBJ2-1	CATSGGRGQGVNNEQFF	TGTGCCACCAGTGGAGGAAGAGGACAGGGGGTAAACAATGAGCAGTTCTTC
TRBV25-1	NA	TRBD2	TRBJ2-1	CASSEWTSGSNEQFF	TGTGCCAGCAGTGAGTGGACTAGCGGGAGCAATGAGCAGTTCTTC
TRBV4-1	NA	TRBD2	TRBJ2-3	CASSRTSGRASTDTQYF	TGCGCCAGCAGCCGGACTAGCGGGAGGGCTAGCACAGATACGCAGTATTTT
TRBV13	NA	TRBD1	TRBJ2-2	CASSAQGATGELFF	TGTGCCAGCAGCGCACAGGGGGCCACCGGGGAGCTGTTTTTT
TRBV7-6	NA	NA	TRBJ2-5	CASSQIVPGSGETQYF	TGTGCCAGCAGCCAAATAGTCCCTGGCAGCGGGGAGACCCAGTACTTC
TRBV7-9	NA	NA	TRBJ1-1	CASSLAPVTEAFF	TGTGCCAGCAGCTTAGCGCCGGTCACTGAAGCTTTCTTT
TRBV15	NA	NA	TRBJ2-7	CATSRDLLGRGVTNEQYF	TGTGCCACCAGCAGAGATCTTCTGGGCAGGGGTGTTACGAACGAGCAGTACTTC
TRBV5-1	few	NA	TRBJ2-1	CASSLVSTGANEQFF	TGCGCCAGCAGCTTGGTGTCGACAGGAGCGAATGAGCAGTTCTTC
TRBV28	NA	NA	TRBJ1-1	CASSLMEMNTEAFF	TGTGCCAGCAGTTTGATGGAGATGAACACTGAAGCTTTCTTT